The 10 T cell receptor beta chains below all came from one sample that was sequenced in a study of blood T cell repertoires in COVID-19. The method was immunoSEQ multiplex PCR; TCRdb's version includes in-frame clones alone and lacks a portion of them. The profile shows approximately 97,000 clones, about 85% of them singletons. The source material was peripheral blood. These receptors were taken from a human donor in a cohort sampled during active COVID-19.

The CDR3 DNA sequence: TGTGCCAGCAGCCATAATCCTACTAGTAGTGGCTACACCTTC. This sequence encodes CASSHNPTSSGYTF. V usage is TRBV3-1 (or the pseudogene TRBV3-2) and J usage is TRBJ1-2; D uncertain. CDR1 is LGHDT, CDR2 YNNKEL, per germline (reference sequence). V lost 3 bases, J lost 7 bases, and 15 bases lay in between. This CDR3 has 14 amino acids.

The genes are TRBV7-8 and TRBJ2-5; perhaps TRBD2 as D (6 bases). Trimming pared 1 base from V and 4 bases from J, leaving 22 bases between. Germline V CDR1 and CDR2: SGHVS, FQNEAQ. CDR3 size: 18 residues. CDR3 sequence: CASSLDRSSPRRGETQYF. The CDR3 DNA reads as TGTGCCAGCAGCTTAGACCGATCTAGCCCCAGGCGGGGAGAGACCCAGTACTTC.

The chain links TRBV3-1 (or the pseudogene TRBV3-2) to TRBJ2-1, with unresolved D. The CDR3 runs to 12 residues. Germline CDR1 is LGHDT and CDR2 is YNNKEL (reference sequence). The V and J ends lost 1 base and 15 bases respectively, with 13 bases between them. CDR3 sequence: CASSQGYQFRFF. CDR3 nucleotide sequence: TGTGCCAGCAGCCAAGGATACCAGTTTCGGTTCTTC.

J is TRBJ2-1 and V is TRBV6-5; D gene uncertain. Germline loops: CDR1 MNHEY, CDR2 SVGAGI. The V end was cut by 7 bases, the J end by 9 bases, with 19 bases between. The CDR3 contains 14 residues. The CDR3 sequence: CASTPALRSGEQFF. The CDR3 DNA is TGTGCCAGCACTCCGGCATTGAGGAGTGGTGAGCAGTTCTTC.

This clone was recorded only once. This chain uses TRBV2 with TRBJ2-1, with TRBD2 matching 15 bases. This CDR3 has 18 residues. Germline lookup yields CDR1 SNHLY and CDR2 FYNNEI. With V trimmed by 5 bases and J by 6 bases, 11 bases remained unmatched. The chain's CDR3 is CASSLGLAGGFRGNEQFF. Written as DNA, the CDR3 is TGTGCCAGCAGTCTTGGACTAGCGGGAGGGTTTCGAGGCAATGAGCAGTTCTTC. The full variable domain, with the rest looked up from reference TRBV2 and TRBJ2-1, is EPEVTQTPSHQVTQMGQEVILRCVPISNHLYFYWYRQILGQKVEFLVSFYNNEISEKSEIFDDQFSVERPDGSNFTLKIRSTKLEDSAMYFCASSLGLAGGFRGNEQFFGPGTRLTVL.

This clone was observed a single time. The genes are TRBV14 and TRBJ2-5; TRBD1 matches 7 bases. Germline CDR1 and CDR2: SGHDN and FVKESK. J gave up 4 bases and V 4 bases, and 12 bases lay outside the gene matches. CDR3 size: 16 residues. As DNA, the CDR3 is TGTGCCAGCAGCCCTACCGCCGGAACAGGGGTAGAGACCCAGTACTTC. Its protein product is CASSPTAGTGVETQYF.

This chain links TRBV6-2 or TRBV6-3 with TRBJ2-1; a weak D match, TRBD2 (6 bases). CDR3 size: 14 residues. Trimming took 2 bases from V and 9 from J, leaving 14 bases between them. Germline CDR1 and CDR2: MNHEY and SVGEGT. CDR3 nucleotides: TGTGCCAGCAGTTACGGCTACGGGAGAGGTGAGCAGTTCTTC. This sequence encodes CASSYGYGRGEQFF.

The chain has TRBV6-2 or TRBV6-3 and TRBJ1-1; 7 positions agree with TRBD1. V was clipped by 6 bases and J by 4 bases; unmatched bases: 11. The CDR3 has 15 residues. The germline V gene has CDR1 MNHEY and CDR2 SVGEGT. CDR3: CASSRPRDSRTEAFF. The DNA of the CDR3 is TGTGCCAGCAGCCGACCGAGGGACAGTCGCACTGAAGCTTTCTTT.

V usage is TRBV7-2 and J usage is TRBJ2-7; perhaps TRBD2 as D (6 bases). V shed 1 base and J shed 3 bases, with 7 bases lying between them. The CDR3 extends over 13 amino acids. Germline CDR1 and CDR2: SGHTA and FQGNSA. The CDR3 sequence: CASSLGAGYEQYF. Here the CDR3 DNA reads TGTGCCAGCAGCTTAGGAGCGGGCTACGAGCAGTACTTC.

The J gene is TRBJ2-3, the V gene TRBV5-1; D not resolved. The CDR3 has 11 residues. Germline V gene data show CDR1 as SGHRS and CDR2 as YFSETQ. V lost 5 bases and J 8 bases, leaving 9 bases between the germline ends. CDR3 residues: CASSSRTTQYF. CDR3 DNA: TGCGCCAGCAGTTCGCGAACTACGCAGTATTTT.